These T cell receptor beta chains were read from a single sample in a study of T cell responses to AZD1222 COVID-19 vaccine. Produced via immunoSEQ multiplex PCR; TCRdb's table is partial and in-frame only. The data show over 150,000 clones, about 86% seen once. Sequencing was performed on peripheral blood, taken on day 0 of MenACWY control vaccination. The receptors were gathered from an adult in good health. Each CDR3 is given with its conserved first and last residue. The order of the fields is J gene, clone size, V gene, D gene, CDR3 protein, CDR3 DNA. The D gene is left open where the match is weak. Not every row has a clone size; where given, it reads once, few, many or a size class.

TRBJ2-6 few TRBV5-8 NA CASSLLGFPGANVLTF TGTGCCAGCAGCTTGCTAGGGTTCCCTGGGGCCAACGTCCTGACTTTC
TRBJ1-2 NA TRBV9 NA CASSVVRQSFNYGYTF TGTGCCAGCAGCGTAGTTAGGCAATCCTTTAACTATGGCTACACCTTC
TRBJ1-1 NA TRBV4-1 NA CASSHVTVNTEAFF TGCGCCAGCAGCCATGTTACAGTGAACACTGAAGCTTTCTTT
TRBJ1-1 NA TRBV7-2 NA CASSLGQALNTEAFF TGTGCCAGCAGCTTAGGGCAGGCGCTGAACACTGAAGCTTTCTTT
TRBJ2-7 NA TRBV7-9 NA CASSWGHRGNEQYF TGTGCCAGCAGCTGGGGACATCGGGGGAACGAGCAGTACTTC
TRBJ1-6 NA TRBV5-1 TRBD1 CASSYTRGQGDSPLHF TGCGCCAGCAGTTATACCAGGGGGCAAGGCGATTCACCCCTCCACTTT
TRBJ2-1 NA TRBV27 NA CASSLRAGMGNEQFF TGTGCCAGCAGTTTAAGGGCAGGGATGGGGAATGAGCAGTTCTTC
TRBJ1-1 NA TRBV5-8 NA CASSLDNRKGTTEAFF TGTGCCAGCAGCTTGGATAACCGGAAAGGGACCACTGAAGCTTTCTTT
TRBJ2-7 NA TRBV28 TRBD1 CASRTTGREQYF TGTGCCAGCAGAACGACAGGGCGCGAGCAGTACTTC
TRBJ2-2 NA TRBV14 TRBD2 CASSQVAAGINTGELFF TGTGCCAGCAGCCAAGTGGCAGCGGGAATAAACACCGGGGAGCTGTTTTTT
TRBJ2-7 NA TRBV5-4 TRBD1 CASSYRQGAYEQYF TGTGCCAGCAGCTACAGACAGGGGGCCTACGAGCAGTACTTC
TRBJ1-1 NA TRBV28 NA CASKASNTEAFF TGTGCCAGCAAAGCGTCGAACACTGAAGCTTTCTTT
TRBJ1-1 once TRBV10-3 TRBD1 CAISSSGGSSQNTEAFF TGTGCCATCAGCAGTTCAGGGGGCTCCAGTCAGAACACTGAAGCTTTCTTT
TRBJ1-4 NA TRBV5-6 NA CASSLSPNEKLFF TGTGCCAGCAGCTTGAGCCCAAATGAAAAACTGTTTTTT
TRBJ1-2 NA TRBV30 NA CAWNRGPGYGYTF TGTGCCTGGAACCGGGGCCCTGGGTATGGCTACACCTTC
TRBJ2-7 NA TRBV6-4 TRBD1 CASSPDRSSYEQYF TGTGCCAGCAGTCCGGACAGGAGCTCCTACGAGCAGTACTTC
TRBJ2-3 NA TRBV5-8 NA CASSTGSQTSTDTQYF TGTGCCAGCAGCACCGGAAGCCAGACTAGCACAGATACGCAGTATTTT
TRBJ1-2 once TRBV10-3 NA CAIRSQDNYGYTF TGTGCCATCAGAAGTCAAGATAACTATGGCTACACCTTC
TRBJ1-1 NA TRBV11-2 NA CASSLVLESEAFF TGTGCCAGCAGCTTAGTTCTTGAGAGCGAAGCTTTCTTT
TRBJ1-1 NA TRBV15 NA CATSRGGASEAFF TGTGCCACCAGCAGAGGGGGGGCTAGCGAAGCTTTCTTT
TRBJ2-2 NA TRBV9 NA CASSPWGGNTGELFF TGTGCCAGCAGCCCGTGGGGCGGAAACACCGGGGAGCTGTTTTTT
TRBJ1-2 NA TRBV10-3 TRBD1 CAITRDRGLNYGYTF TGTGCCATCACCCGGGACAGGGGGCTTAACTATGGCTACACCTTC
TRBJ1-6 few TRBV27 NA CASAKGPLYNSPLHF TGTGCCAGCGCCAAGGGCCCCCTCTATAATTCACCCCTCCACTTT
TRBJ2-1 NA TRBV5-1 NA CASSLVVEEQFF TGCGCCAGCAGCTTGGTAGTTGAAGAGCAGTTCTTC
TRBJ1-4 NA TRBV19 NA CASSPSRVGDEKLFF TGTGCCAGTAGTCCCAGTCGGGTGGGCGATGAAAAACTGTTTTTT
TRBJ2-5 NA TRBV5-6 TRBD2 CASTPGLQAKETQYF TGTGCCAGCACACCGGGACTACAGGCCAAAGAGACCCAGTACTTC